These 10 T cell receptor beta chains originate from one sample sequenced in a study of blood T cell repertoires in COVID-19. TCRdb keeps only in-frame clones here, not all; method: immunoSEQ multiplex PCR. The sample includes over 250,000 clones, about nine tenths of them seen just once. Sequenced: peripheral blood. These receptors originate from a woman aged 50 to 60 with COVID-19, enrolled during active disease.

This chain connects TRBV11-3 to TRBJ1-4; possible D gene TRBD1, 6 bases. Trimming removed 4 bases from V and 4 bases from J, with 13 bases in between. The CDR3 consists of 15 residues. The V gene's germline CDR1 is SGHNT and CDR2 YENEEA. The DNA of the CDR3 is TGTGCCAGCAGCTCTCGGACGGGACATAATGAAAAACTGTTTTTT. As protein: CASSSRTGHNEKLFF.

V usage is TRBV6-1 and J usage is TRBJ2-1; 11 nucleotides line up with TRBD2. The V gene end was trimmed by 4 bases and the J gene end by 1 base; junction bases not matched to a gene: 6. This CDR3 region has 17 residues. Germline CDR1 MNHNS, CDR2 SASEGT. The CDR3, as DNA: TGTGCCAGCAGTGCCTCCCGACTAGCGGGGTCCTACAATGAGCAGTTCTTC. Protein product: CASSASRLAGSYNEQFF.

CDR3 loop: CAWTGTGPHEQYF. The CDR3 DNA reads TGTGCCTGGACGGGAACAGGGCCCCACGAGCAGTACTTC. The rearrangement joins TRBV30 to TRBJ2-7; weak D call: TRBD1 (6 bases). Trimming took 4 bases from V and 5 from J, leaving 15 bases between them. CDR1 and CDR2 from the germline V gene are GTSNPN and SVGIG (reference sequence). CDR3 length: 13 residues.

The V and J genes are TRBV7-9 and TRBJ2-2; 9 bases align to TRBD1. The CDR3 consists of 16 residues. Trimming cost V 1 base and J 4 bases; bases outside gene matches: 4. CDR1 and CDR2 from the germline V gene are SEHNR and FQNEAQ (reference sequence). The CDR3 loop is CASSLVGQGGTGELFF. The CDR3 DNA is TGTGCCAGCAGCTTAGTGGGACAGGGTGGCACCGGGGAGCTGTTTTTT.

The CDR3: CASSSFRLHPTYEQYF. CDR3 nucleotide sequence: TGTGCCAGCAGTTCATTCCGACTACACCCGACCTACGAGCAGTACTTC. The genes are TRBV6-5 and TRBJ2-7, with a possible D match to TRBD2 (5 bases). This CDR3 has 16 residues. V was pared by 4 bases and J by 2 bases, with 18 bases between. CDR1 is MNHEY, CDR2 SVGAGI, per germline.

V gene TRBV12-3 or TRBV12-4 combines with J gene TRBJ2-3; D is possibly TRBD2 (5 bases). This CDR3 is 13 amino acids long. DNA of the CDR3: TGTGCGTGTTATATTGCGGGCGAAAATACGCAGTATTTT. It specifies CACYIAGENTQYF.

The genes are TRBV5-4 and TRBJ1-2; no clear D gene. CDR1 and CDR2 (germline): SGHNT, YYREEE (reference sequence). V was pared by 0 bases and J by 2 bases, with 5 bases between. The CDR3 is 13 residues long. The CDR3 nucleotides are TGTGCCAGCAGCTTGGCGGGGAACTATGGCTACACCTTC. Its protein product is CASSLAGNYGYTF.

This chain links TRBV11-2 with TRBJ2-7, with a possible D match to TRBD2 (5 bases). Trimming shortened V by 0 bases and J by 6 bases, and 15 bases separated the two germline ends. Germline V gene sequence: CDR1 SGHAT, CDR2 FQNNGV. The CDR3 is 15 amino acids. The CDR3, as DNA: TGTGCCAGCAGCTTAGATAGACTATGGGTACCCGAGCAGTACTTC. It specifies CASSLDRLWVPEQYF.

The chain joins TRBV18 to TRBJ2-7, with 10 bases lining up with TRBD2. Germline V gene lookup returns CDR1 KGHSH and CDR2 LQKENI. The CDR3 contains 17 residues. V was clipped by 0 bases and J by 6 bases; unmatched bases: 11. The CDR3 DNA is TGTGCCAGCTCACCACCGAGCTCGCTAGCGGGAGCATCCGAGCAGTACTTC. Protein product: CASSPPSSLAGASEQYF.

The V gene is TRBV6-6, the J gene TRBJ1-1; maybe TRBD1 (5 bases). Germline loops: CDR1 MNHNY, CDR2 SVGAGI (reference sequence). This CDR3 is 13 amino acids long. The V and J ends lost 2 bases and 6 bases respectively, with 10 bases between them. CDR3 DNA: TGTGCCAGCAGTTACAAGGGGTTCCCTGAAGCTTTCTTT. Translated: CASSYKGFPEAFF.